The source of this TCR beta chain is a study of cytomegalovirus exposure and HLA in healthy donors. Primers for the PCR totalled 60 Vbeta and 13 Jbeta. Under the authors' procedure: Later reanalysis found 80 million or so unique TCR beta chains, 9 million to 12 million of them shared. Using immunoSEQ multiplex PCR, the repertoire was profiled, and TCRdb retains in-frame clones only, with some absent. V and J calls and clone size come straight from that table; D and trimming were deduced from the DNA. This table lists about 48,000 clones. To note about this clone: Its cognate antigen is unknown.

The CDR3 runs 14 residues. The ends were cut back, 3 bases at V and 6 bases at J, with 10 bases in the middle. Germline V gives CDR1 SGDLS, CDR2 YYNGEE. Regarding the study as a whole: In a later analysis, most CMV-associated TCR beta chains appeared HLA-restricted. Upon later analysis, TCR association rates were observed to vary by HLA locus, being highest for DRB1 and lowest for HLA-C.

Sequences were obtained from PBMCs. This chain uses TRBV9 with TRBJ1-6, with D hard to call. This receptor was taken from a male donor in good health and CMV-seropositive. The CDR3 DNA sequence: TGTGCCAGCAGCGACGGGTCCCGTAATTCACCCCTCCACTTT. It translates to CASSDGSRNSPLHF.